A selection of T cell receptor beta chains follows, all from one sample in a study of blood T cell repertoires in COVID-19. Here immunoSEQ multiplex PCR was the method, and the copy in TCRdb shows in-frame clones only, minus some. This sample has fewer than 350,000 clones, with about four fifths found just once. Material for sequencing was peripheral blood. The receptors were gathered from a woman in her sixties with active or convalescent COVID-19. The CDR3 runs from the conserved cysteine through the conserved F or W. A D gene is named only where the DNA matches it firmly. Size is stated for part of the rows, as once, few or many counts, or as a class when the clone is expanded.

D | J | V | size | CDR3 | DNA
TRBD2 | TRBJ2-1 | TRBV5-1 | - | CASRRGAVDEQFF | TGCGCCAGCAGGCGGGGGGCCGTAGATGAGCAGTTCTTC
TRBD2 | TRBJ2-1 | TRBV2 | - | CASSEVRGGANEQFF | TGTGCCAGCAGTGAAGTGCGCGGGGGGGCCAATGAGCAGTTCTTC
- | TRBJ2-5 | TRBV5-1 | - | CASSLGSDGETQYF | TGCGCCAGCAGCTTGGGTTCAGACGGGGAGACCCAGTACTTC
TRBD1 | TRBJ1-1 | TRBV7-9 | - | CASSTLTGWPMNTEAFF | TGTGCCAGCAGCACATTGACAGGGTGGCCCATGAACACTGAAGCTTTCTTT
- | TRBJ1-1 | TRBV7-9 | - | CASSLAVSGKEAFF | TGTGCCAGCAGCTTAGCGGTGTCGGGGAAAGAAGCTTTCTTT
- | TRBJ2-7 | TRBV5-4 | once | CASSLAGVSEQYF | TGTGCCAGCAGCTTGGCCGGGGTCTCCGAGCAGTACTTC
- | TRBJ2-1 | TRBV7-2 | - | CASSYRDTSSRNEQFF | TGTGCCAGCAGCTATCGGGACACTTCTTCTCGCAATGAGCAGTTCTTC
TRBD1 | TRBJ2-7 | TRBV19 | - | CASSLDRDSYEQYF | TGTGCCAGTAGTCTTGACAGGGACTCCTACGAGCAGTACTTC
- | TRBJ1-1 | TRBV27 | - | CASSPGGSGTEAFF | TGTGCCAGCAGTCCGGGTGGGTCCGGCACTGAAGCTTTCTTT
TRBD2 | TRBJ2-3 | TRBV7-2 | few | CASSFLAGLGTDTQYF | TGTGCCAGCAGCTTCCTAGCGGGGCTGGGCACAGATACGCAGTATTTT
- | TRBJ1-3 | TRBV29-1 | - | CSVERGGSGNTIYF | TGCAGCGTTGAAAGGGGGGGTTCAGGAAACACCATATATTTT
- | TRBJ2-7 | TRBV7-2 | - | CASSSLVYRVEQYF | TGTGCCAGCAGCTCTCTGGTCTACAGGGTCGAGCAGTACTTC
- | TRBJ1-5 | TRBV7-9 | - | CASSLFRGATNQPQHF | TGTGCCAGCAGCTTATTCCGGGGGGCCACCAATCAGCCCCAGCATTTT
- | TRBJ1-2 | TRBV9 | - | CASSVHRGSGYGYTF | TGTGCCAGCAGCGTCCATAGGGGATCGGGCTATGGCTACACCTTC
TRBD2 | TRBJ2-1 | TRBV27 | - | CASRRLAGEYNEQFF | TGTGCCAGCCGTCGACTAGCGGGGGAATATAATGAGCAGTTCTTC
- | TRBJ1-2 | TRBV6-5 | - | CASTLSRGNYGYTF | TGTGCCAGCACTCTTTCCCGGGGGAACTATGGCTACACCTTC
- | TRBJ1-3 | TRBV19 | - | CASSPQDISGNTIYF | TGTGCCAGTAGCCCCCAGGACATCTCTGGAAACACCATATATTTT
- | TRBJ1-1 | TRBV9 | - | CASSVWGGDTEAFF | TGTGCCAGCAGCGTATGGGGCGGGGACACTGAAGCTTTCTTT
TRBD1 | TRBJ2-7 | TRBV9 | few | CASSPTGQGAGEQYF | TGTGCCAGCAGCCCGACGGGACAGGGGGCCGGGGAGCAGTACTTC
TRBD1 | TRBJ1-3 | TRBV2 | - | CASSEQGAGNTIYF | TGTGCCAGCAGTGAACAGGGGGCTGGAAACACCATATATTTT
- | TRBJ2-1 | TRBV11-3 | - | CASSHGGVDEQFF | TGTGCCAGCAGTCATGGCGGGGTCGATGAGCAGTTCTTC
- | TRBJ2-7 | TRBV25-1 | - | CASSEGWRQRKQYF | TGTGCCAGCAGTGAAGGTTGGAGACAGAGGAAGCAGTACTTC
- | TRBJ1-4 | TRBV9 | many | CASSESNRFEKLFF | TGTGCCAGCAGCGAGAGCAATCGATTCGAAAAACTGTTTTTT
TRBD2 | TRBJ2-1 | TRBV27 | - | CASSFTSGGAGEFF | TGTGCCAGCAGTTTCACTAGCGGGGGGGCGGGGGAGTTCTTC
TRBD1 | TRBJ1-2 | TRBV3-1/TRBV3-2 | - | CASSPGGRGDGYTF | TGTGCCAGCAGCCCAGGGGGAAGGGGGGATGGCTACACCTTC
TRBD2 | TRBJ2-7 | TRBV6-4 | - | CASSRLAGGYEQYF | TGTGCCAGCAGTCGACTAGCGGGGGGCTACGAGCAGTACTTC
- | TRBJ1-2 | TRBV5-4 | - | CASSPTQGNYGYTF | TGTGCCAGCAGCCCCACGCAGGGGAACTATGGCTACACCTTC
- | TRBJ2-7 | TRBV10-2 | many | CASRGRGEQYF | TGCGCCAGCAGGGGCAGGGGAGAGCAGTACTTC
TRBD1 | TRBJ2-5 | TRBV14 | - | CASSQPDRVKETQYF | TGTGCCAGCAGCCAGCCCGACAGGGTAAAAGAGACCCAGTACTTC
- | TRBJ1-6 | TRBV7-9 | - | CASSLARVSNSPLHF | TGTGCCAGCAGCCTTGCCAGGGTTAGTAATTCACCCCTCCACTTT
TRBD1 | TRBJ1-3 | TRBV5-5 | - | CASSTYRDSSGNTIYF | TGTGCCAGCAGCACCTACCGGGACAGCTCTGGAAACACCATATATTTT
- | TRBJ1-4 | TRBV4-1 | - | CASSWGRGATNEKLFF | TGCGCCAGCAGCTGGGGGCGGGGGGCAACTAATGAAAAACTGTTTTTT
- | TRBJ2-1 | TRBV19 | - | CATGTFGYEQFF | TGTGCGACAGGTACCTTCGGCTATGAGCAGTTCTTC
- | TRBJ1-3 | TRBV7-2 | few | CASSFFEAGSSGNTIYF | TGTGCCAGCAGCTTTTTTGAAGCGGGGAGCTCTGGAAACACCATATATTTT
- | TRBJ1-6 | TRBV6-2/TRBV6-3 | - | CASSGTRTQAGSYNSPLHF | TGTGCCAGCAGTGGGACCCGGACGCAGGCGGGATCCTATAATTCACCCCTCCACTTT
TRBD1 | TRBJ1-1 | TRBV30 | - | CAWGSGQGAHTEAFF | TGTGCCTGGGGCTCGGGGCAGGGGGCGCACACTGAAGCTTTCTTT
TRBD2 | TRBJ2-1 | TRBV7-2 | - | CASSFTTSGGENEQFF | TGTGCCAGCAGCTTTACAACTAGCGGGGGGGAAAATGAGCAGTTCTTC
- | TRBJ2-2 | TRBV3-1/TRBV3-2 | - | CASSPTDRQSGGELFF | TGTGCCAGCAGCCCCACCGATAGACAGTCGGGCGGGGAGCTGTTTTTT
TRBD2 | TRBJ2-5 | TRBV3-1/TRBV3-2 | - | CASSQARGGRETQYF | TGTGCCAGCAGCCAAGCGCGGGGGGGGCGGGAGACCCAGTACTTC